The 13 T cell receptor beta chains presented below share a single source sample, sequenced in a study of metastatic and nonmetastatic thyroid tumors. Every patient was untreated before thyroid surgery. TCRdb used MiXCR to call clones anew from the PCR reads. The sample lists roughly 30,000 clones, approximately 17% occurring once. The specimen sequenced was blood. These receptors were collected from a female donor with papillary thyroid cancer or a benign thyroid nodule (not recorded which). Some clones in this sample may be carry-over from other donors' samples.

This clone has at least ten counts. This chain uses TRBV13 with TRBJ2-3; 11 bases are a match to TRBD2. The J segment lost 5 bases and the V segment lost 4 bases, leaving 8 bases of the junction unmatched. Germline V gene sequence: CDR1 PRHDT, CDR2 FYEKMQ (reference sequence). CDR3 length: 16 amino acids. CDR3 region: CASSSGLADLVDTQYF. CDR3 DNA: TGTGCCAGCAGCTCGGGACTAGCGGATCTCGTAGATACGCAGTATTTT.

The chain uses TRBV19 and TRBJ2-2, with 8 bases fitting TRBD2. The V and J ends lost 8 bases and 5 bases, in that order; junction bases with no gene match: 4. This CDR3 comprises 13 residues. Germline V gene data show CDR1 as LNHDA and CDR2 as SQIVND (reference sequence). The CDR3, as DNA: TGTGCCAGTCGTCCGGGGGGGACCGGGGAGCTGTTTTTT. Translating it yields CASRPGGTGELFF.

The table lists this clone with a few counts. V and J are TRBV28 and TRBJ2-1; 9 nucleotides line up with TRBD1. Unmatched junction bases numbered 4, after V lost 2 bases and J lost 5 bases. This CDR3 spans 15 amino acids. CDR1 MDHEN and CDR2 SYDVKM come from the germline V gene. The CDR3: CASSLRTGVDNEQFF. CDR3 in DNA: TGTGCCAGCAGTTTAAGGACAGGGGTCGACAATGAGCAGTTCTTC.

This clone qualifies as medium-sized. This chain uses TRBV11-2 with TRBJ2-1, with 7 positions matching TRBD2. J gave up 8 bases and V 3 bases, and 7 bases lay outside the gene matches. This CDR3 has 14 amino acids. Germline V lookup: CDR1 SGHAT, CDR2 FQNNGV. CDR3: CASSFTLGGDEQFF. The CDR3 DNA follows: TGTGCCAGCAGCTTCACTCTGGGAGGGGATGAGCAGTTCTTC.

This clone is categorized as medium-sized. The chain is built from TRBV6-1 and TRBJ2-7; possible D gene TRBD2, 5 bases. Germline V lookup: CDR1 MNHNS, CDR2 SASEGT. With 6 bases removed from V and 2 bases from J, the gap between germline ends came to 14 bases. This CDR3 is built from 14 residues. As DNA, the CDR3 is TGTGCCAGCAGGTCCGGGGTCCGCGCCTACGAGCAGTACTTC. It encodes CASRSGVRAYEQYF.

The sample holds many counts of this clone. The chain is built from TRBV3-1 and TRBJ2-2; 13 bases align to TRBD2. Germline lookup yields CDR1 LGHDT and CDR2 YNNKEL (reference sequence). The CDR3 runs to 14 residues. V was clipped by 7 bases and J by 8 bases; unmatched bases: 4. The CDR3 sequence: CASMGLAGPGELFF. The CDR3 DNA is TGTGCCAGCATGGGACTAGCGGGACCTGGGGAGCTGTTTTTT. Full variable domain (missing parts from reference TRBV3-1 and TRBJ2-2): DTAVSQTPKYLVTQMGNDKSIKCEQNLGHDTMYWYKQDSKKFLKIMFSYNNKELIINETVPNRFSPKSPDKAHLNLHINSLELGDSAVYFCASMGLAGPGELFFGEGSRLTVL.

This clone was seen repeatedly, ten times or more. The gene calls are TRBV7-9 and TRBJ2-7; TRBD1 matches 8 bases. Germline CDR1 is SEHNR and CDR2 is FQNEAQ (reference sequence). J gave up 5 bases and V 4 bases, and 1 base lay outside the gene matches. The CDR3 extends over 12 amino acids. The CDR3 sequence: CASSSTGDEQYF. In nucleotides, the CDR3 is TGTGCCAGCAGCTCGACAGGGGACGAGCAGTACTTC. The variable domain in full, completed from reference TRBV7-9 and TRBJ2-7, reads DTGVSQNPRHKITKRGQNVTFRCDPISEHNRLYWYRQTLGQGPEFLTYFQNEAQLEKSRLLSDRFSAERPKGSFSTLEIQRTEQGDSAMYLCASSSTGDEQYFGPGTRLTVT.

This clone has ten or more counts. The chain links TRBV20-1 to TRBJ1-1, with a possible D match to TRBD1 (6 bases). V lost 3 bases, J lost 3 bases, and 14 bases lay in between. Germline-derived CDR1 and CDR2 are DFQATT and SNEGSKA (reference sequence). The CDR3 totals 14 residues. CDR3 sequence: CSASKWEGDTEAFF. CDR3 DNA: TGCAGTGCTAGTAAGTGGGAGGGGGACACTGAAGCTTTCTTT.

This clone came up many times. A much larger clonotype is one base distant, so this may be a read error. Because it lacks the conserved phenylalanine or tryptophan at the end, this CDR3 is likely a read error. V is TRBV6-1 and J is TRBJ1-2; 12 nucleotides agree with TRBD1. From germline, CDR1 is MNHNS and CDR2 SASEGT. The CDR3 covers 15 residues. V gave up 5 bases and J gave up 7 bases; unmatched junction bases: 8. The CDR3 sequence is CASSSGTGGAGGYTS. CDR3 bases: TGTGCCAGCAGTTCCGGGACAGGGGGCGCGGGTGGCTACACCTCC.

The table lists this clone with many counts. V gene TRBV30 combines with J gene TRBJ1-5, with 9 bases matching TRBD1. The CDR3 consists of 15 residues. J lost 4 bases, V lost 4 bases, and 8 bases had no gene match. The germline gives CDR1 GTSNPN, CDR2 SVGIG (reference sequence). For the CDR3, the DNA is TGTGCCTGGACCCCCGGGACAGGGAATAATCAGCCCCAGCATTTT. Amino acid sequence: CAWTPGTGNNQPQHF.

This clone turned up a few times. This chain links TRBV12-3 or TRBV12-4 with TRBJ2-5; D is uncertain. The germline V and J ends were trimmed by 5 bases and 5 bases, with 18 bases remaining between them. The CDR3 spans 15 residues. CDR3 bases: TGTGCCAGCAGTCGCCTTAGAGTTTGGATTGAGACCCAGTACTTC. It encodes CASSRLRVWIETQYF.

This clone was recorded many times. A read error may produce the germline difference seen at one junction end. This sample includes further DNA sequences coding for the same CDR3. The rearrangement links TRBV19 to TRBJ2-1; 11 positions agree with TRBD2. Per germline, CDR1 LNHDA and CDR2 SQIVND (reference sequence). This CDR3 has 18 amino acids. The CDR3 region is CASSTSGTSGFVYNEQFF. The CDR3 DNA sequence: TGCGCCAGTAGTACCTCCGGGACTAGCGGCTTCGTCTACAATGAGCAGTTCTTC.

This chain links TRBV9 with TRBJ2-5; 12 nucleotides line up with TRBD1. The J segment lost 5 bases and the V segment lost 2 bases, leaving 4 bases of the junction unmatched. Germline lookup yields CDR1 SGDLS and CDR2 YYNGEE. This CDR3 has 15 amino acids. The CDR3 sequence is CASSVGTGGLETQYF. The CDR3 DNA sequence: TGTGCCAGCAGCGTCGGGACAGGGGGCTTGGAGACCCAGTACTTC.